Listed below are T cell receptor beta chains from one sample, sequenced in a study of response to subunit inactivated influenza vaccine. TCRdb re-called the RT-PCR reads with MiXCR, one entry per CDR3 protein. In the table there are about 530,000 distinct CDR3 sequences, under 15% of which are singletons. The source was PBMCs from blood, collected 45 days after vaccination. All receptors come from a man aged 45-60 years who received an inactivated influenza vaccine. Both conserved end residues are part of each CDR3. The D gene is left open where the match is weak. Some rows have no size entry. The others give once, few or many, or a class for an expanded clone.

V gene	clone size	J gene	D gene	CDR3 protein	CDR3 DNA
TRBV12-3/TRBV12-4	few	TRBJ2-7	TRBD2	CASSSWRGASSYEQYF	TGTGCCAGCAGCTCGTGGCGGGGGGCCTCCTCCTACGAGCAGTACTTC
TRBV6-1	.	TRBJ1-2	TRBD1	CASSNDRGAMVGGYTF	TGTGCCAGCAGCAACGACAGGGGGGCGATGGTTGGCGGCTACACCTTC
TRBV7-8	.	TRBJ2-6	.	CASSLRILSGANVLTF	TGTGCCAGCAGCTTAAGGATCCTCTCTGGGGCCAACGTCCTGACTTTC
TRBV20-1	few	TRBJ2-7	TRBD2	CSARDEEGLAQQYF	TGCAGTGCTAGAGATGAGGAGGGACTAGCCCAGCAGTACTTC
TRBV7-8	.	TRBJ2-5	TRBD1	CASSFGTGAETQYF	TGTGCCAGCAGCTTCGGGACAGGGGCCGAGACCCAGTACTTC
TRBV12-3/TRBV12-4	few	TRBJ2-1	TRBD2	CASSLRQGIAGGLHRSSYNEQFF	TGTGCCAGCAGTTTAAGACAGGGAATAGCGGGAGGGCTCCACCGGAGCTCCTACAATGAGCAGTTCTTC
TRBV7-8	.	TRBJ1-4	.	CASSPWTDEKLFF	TGTGCCAGCAGCCCATGGACAGATGAAAAACTGTTTTTT
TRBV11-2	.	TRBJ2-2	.	CASSLSGRGTGELFF	TGTGCCAGCAGCTTAAGTGGGAGAGGTACCGGGGAGCTGTTTTTT
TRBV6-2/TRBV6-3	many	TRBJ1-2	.	CASSSDSPYGYTF	TGTGCCAGCAGTTCGGACAGCCCCTATGGCTACACCTTC
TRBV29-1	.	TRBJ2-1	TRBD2	CSVSSGHRSYNEQFF	TGCAGCGTTTCTAGCGGCCATCGCTCCTACAATGAGCAGTTCTTC
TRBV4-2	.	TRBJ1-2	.	CASSQDSGVGGYTF	TGTGCCAGCAGCCAAGATTCGGGGGTGGGTGGCTACACCTTC
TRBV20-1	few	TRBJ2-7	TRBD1	CSARDGQGAANEQYF	TGCAGTGCTAGAGACGGACAGGGGGCTGCCAACGAGCAGTACTTC
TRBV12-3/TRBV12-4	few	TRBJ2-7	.	CASSFRLGEQYF	TGTGCCAGCAGTTTTAGGTTAGGAGAGCAGTACTTC
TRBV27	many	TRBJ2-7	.	CASSLWGPSNEQYF	TGTGCCAGCAGTTTATGGGGTCCTAGCAACGAGCAGTACTTC
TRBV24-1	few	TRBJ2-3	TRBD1	CATSVGQFGTDTQYF	TGTGCCACCAGCGTGGGACAGTTTGGCACAGATACGCAGTATTTT
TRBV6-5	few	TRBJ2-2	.	CASSTGVALFF	TGTGCCAGCAGTACAGGCGTTGCGCTGTTTTTT
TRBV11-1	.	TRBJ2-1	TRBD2	CASSLVWLAGNEQFF	TGTGCCAGCAGCTTAGTGTGGCTAGCGGGCAATGAGCAGTTCTTC
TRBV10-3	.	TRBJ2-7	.	CAISDSRHPNTYEQYF	TGTGCCATCAGTGATTCTCGGCACCCCAATACCTACGAGCAGTACTTC
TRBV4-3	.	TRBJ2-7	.	CASSQANYLEQYF	TGCGCCAGCAGCCAAGCTAACTATCTCGAGCAGTACTTC
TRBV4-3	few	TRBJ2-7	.	CASSQEDRAYEQYF	TGCGCCAGCAGCCAAGAGGACCGAGCCTACGAGCAGTACTTC
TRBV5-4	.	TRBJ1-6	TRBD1	CASSLGDRGNSPLHF	TGTGCCAGCAGCTTGGGAGACAGGGGAAATTCACCCCTCCACTTT
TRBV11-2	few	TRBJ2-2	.	CASSPHLTNTGELFF	TGTGCCAGCAGTCCACACCTTACGAACACCGGGGAGCTGTTTTTT
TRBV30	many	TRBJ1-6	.	CAWSWDVGGGSPLHF	TGTGCCTGGAGCTGGGACGTCGGGGGTGGTTCACCCCTCCACTTT
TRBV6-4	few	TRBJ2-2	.	CASSDRASGELFF	TGTGCCAGCAGTGACCGGGCGTCCGGGGAGCTGTTTTTT
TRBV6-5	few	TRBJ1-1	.	CASSYREGGTEAFF	TGTGCCAGCAGCTACCGCGAGGGAGGCACTGAAGCTTTCTTT
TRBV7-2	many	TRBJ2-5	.	CASSLGRGLETQYF	TGTGCCAGCAGCTTGGGCAGGGGATTAGAGACCCAGTACTTC
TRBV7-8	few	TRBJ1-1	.	CASSLSRLWQKNTEAFF	TGTGCCAGCAGCTTAAGTCGTTTGTGGCAGAAGAACACTGAAGCTTTCTTT
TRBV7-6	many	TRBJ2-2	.	CASSLTTDANTGELFF	TGTGCCAGCAGCCTCACGACAGACGCGAACACCGGGGAGCTGTTTTTT
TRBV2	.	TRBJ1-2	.	CASSEEGWNYGYTF	TGTGCCAGCAGTGAAGAAGGATGGAACTATGGCTACACCTTC
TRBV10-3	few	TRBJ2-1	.	CAISESVSSYNEQFF	TGTGCCATCAGTGAGTCGGTTAGCTCCTACAATGAGCAGTTCTTC
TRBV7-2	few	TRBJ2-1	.	CASRKGGSGYNEQFF	TGTGCCAGTCGCAAAGGGGGTAGCGGCTACAATGAGCAGTTCTTC
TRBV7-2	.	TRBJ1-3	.	CASSAQGQLSGNTIYF	TGTGCCAGCAGCGCCCAGGGACAACTCTCTGGAAACACCATATATTTT
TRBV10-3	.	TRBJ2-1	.	CAISGGGGRRYNEQFF	TGTGCCATCAGTGGAGGGGGCGGGAGACGTTACAATGAGCAGTTCTTC
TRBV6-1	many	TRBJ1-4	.	CASSRGLANEKLFF	TGTGCCAGCAGTCGGGGGCTTGCTAATGAAAAACTGTTTTTT
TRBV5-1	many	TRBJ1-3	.	CASSLSPGNTIYF	TGCGCCAGCAGCTTGTCCCCTGGAAACACCATATATTTT
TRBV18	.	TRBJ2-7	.	CASSLQGPLRYEQYF	TGTGCCAGCTCACTGCAGGGGCCACTCAGATACGAGCAGTACTTC
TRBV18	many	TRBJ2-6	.	CASSPPLGTGANVLTF	TGTGCCAGCTCACCACCCCTAGGAACTGGGGCCAACGTCCTGACTTTC
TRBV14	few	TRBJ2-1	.	CASSQDLVSSYNEQFF	TGTGCCAGCAGCCAAGATCTCGTGAGCTCCTACAATGAGCAGTTCTTC
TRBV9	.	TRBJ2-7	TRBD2	CASSGLAGISYEQYF	TGTGCCAGCAGCGGGTTAGCGGGGATATCCTACGAGCAGTACTTC
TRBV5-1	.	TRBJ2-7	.	CASSLIFSYEQYF	TGCGCCAGCAGCTTGATATTCTCCTACGAGCAGTACTTC
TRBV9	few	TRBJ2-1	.	CASSVEPSGNEQFF	TGTGCCAGCAGCGTAGAGCCCTCAGGCAATGAGCAGTTCTTC